One TCR beta chain is described in this entry. Stated time point: pre-sensitization, week 0. The treatment: therapeutic diphenylcyclopropenone sensitization with weekly scalp DPC. Per germline, CDR1 GTSNPN and CDR2 SVGIG (reference sequence). V was clipped by 2 bases and J by 0 bases, with 12 bases between them. CDR3 size: 15 residues. This sample is drawn from a study of human T cells and chemical hapten exposure. TCRdb itself ran the RACE reads through MiXCR, one entry per CDR3 protein. The table lists about 68,000 distinct CDR3 sequences, roughly 9.8% of them singletons. This chain links TRBV30 with TRBJ2-3; D unclear. The clonotype comes from a woman aged 50 to 65 with alopecia areata. Some clones in this sample may be carry-over from other donors' samples. The material sequenced was whole blood, taken in connection with sensitization to the hapten diphenylcyclopropenone (DPC). The DNA for the CDR3 is TGTGCCTGGAGTATAAATCTGGGGAGCACAGATACGCAGTATTTT. It codes for CAWSINLGSTDTQYF. Looking up the rest from reference TRBV30 and TRBJ2-3 gives the full variable domain: SQTIHQWPATLVQPVGSPLSLECTVEGTSNPNLYWYRQAAGRGLQLLFYSVGIGQISSEVPQNLSASRPQDRQFILSSKKLLLSDSGFYLCAWSINLGSTDTQYFGPGTRLTVL.